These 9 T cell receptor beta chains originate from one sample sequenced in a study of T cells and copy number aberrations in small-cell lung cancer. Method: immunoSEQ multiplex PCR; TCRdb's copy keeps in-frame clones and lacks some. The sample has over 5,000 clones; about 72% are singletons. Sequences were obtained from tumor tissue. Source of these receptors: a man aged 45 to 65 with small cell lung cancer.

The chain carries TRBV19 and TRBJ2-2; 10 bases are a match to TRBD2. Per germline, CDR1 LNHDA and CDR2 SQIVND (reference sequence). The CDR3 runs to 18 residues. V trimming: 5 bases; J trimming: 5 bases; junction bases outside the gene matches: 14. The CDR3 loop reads CASSVLGLADLLTGELFF. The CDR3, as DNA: TGTGCCAGTAGTGTTCTTGGACTAGCGGATTTGTTAACCGGGGAGCTGTTTTTT. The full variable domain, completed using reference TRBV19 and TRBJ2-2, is DGGITQSPKYLFRKEGQNVTLSCEQNLNHDAMYWYRQDPGQGLRLIYYSQIVNDFQKGDIAEGYSVSREKKESFPLTVTSAQKNPTAFYLCASSVLGLADLLTGELFFGEGSRLTVL.

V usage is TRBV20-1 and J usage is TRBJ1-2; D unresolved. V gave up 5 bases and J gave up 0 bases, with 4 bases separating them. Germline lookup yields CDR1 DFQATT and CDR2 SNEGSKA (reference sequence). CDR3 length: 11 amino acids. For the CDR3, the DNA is TGCAGTGCTTCGTCTAACTATGGCTACACCTTC. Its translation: CSASSNYGYTF.

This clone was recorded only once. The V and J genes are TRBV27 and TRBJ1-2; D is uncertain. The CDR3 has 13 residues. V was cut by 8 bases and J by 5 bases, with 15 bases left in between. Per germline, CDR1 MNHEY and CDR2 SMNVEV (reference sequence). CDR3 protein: CASAHGVEYGYTF. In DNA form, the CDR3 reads TGTGCCAGCGCTCACGGGGTAGAATATGGCTACACCTTC.

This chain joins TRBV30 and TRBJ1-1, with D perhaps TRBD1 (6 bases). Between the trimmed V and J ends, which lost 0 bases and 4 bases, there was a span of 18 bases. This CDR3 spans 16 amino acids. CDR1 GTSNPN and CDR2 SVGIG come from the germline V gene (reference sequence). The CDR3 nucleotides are TGTGCCTGGAGTGTACAGGGCGTTAGAGGGATCACTGAAGCTTTCTTT. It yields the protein CAWSVQGVRGITEAFF.

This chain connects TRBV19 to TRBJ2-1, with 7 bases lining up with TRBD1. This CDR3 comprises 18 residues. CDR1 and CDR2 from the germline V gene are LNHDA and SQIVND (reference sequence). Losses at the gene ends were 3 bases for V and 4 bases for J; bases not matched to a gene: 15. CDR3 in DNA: TGTGCCAGTAGTATTTTTGCAGGGGGAGAAGACCGTTACAATGAGCAGTTCTTC. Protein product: CASSIFAGGEDRYNEQFF. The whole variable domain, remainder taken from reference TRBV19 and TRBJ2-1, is DGGITQSPKYLFRKEGQNVTLSCEQNLNHDAMYWYRQDPGQGLRLIYYSQIVNDFQKGDIAEGYSVSREKKESFPLTVTSAQKNPTAFYLCASSIFAGGEDRYNEQFFGPGTRLTVL.

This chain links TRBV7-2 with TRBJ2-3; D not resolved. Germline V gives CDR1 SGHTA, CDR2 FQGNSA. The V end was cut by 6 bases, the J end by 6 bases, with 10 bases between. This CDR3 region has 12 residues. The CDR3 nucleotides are TGTGCCAGCAGTCCCCGTATCGATACGCAGTATTTT. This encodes CASSPRIDTQYF.

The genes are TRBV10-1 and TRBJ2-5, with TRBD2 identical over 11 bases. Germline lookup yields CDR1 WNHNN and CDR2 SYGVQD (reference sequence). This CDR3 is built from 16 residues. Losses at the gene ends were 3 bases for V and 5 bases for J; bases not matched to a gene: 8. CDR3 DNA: TGCGCCAGCAGTGAAGGCCCGACTAGCGGGACTGAGACCCAGTACTTC. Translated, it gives CASSEGPTSGTETQYF.

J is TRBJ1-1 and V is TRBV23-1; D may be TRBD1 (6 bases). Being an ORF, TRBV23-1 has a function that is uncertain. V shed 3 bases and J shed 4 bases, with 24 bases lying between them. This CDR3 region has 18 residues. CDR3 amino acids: CASSQTGRVGDRGTEAFF. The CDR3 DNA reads TGCGCCAGCAGTCAGACAGGTCGGGTCGGCGATAGAGGCACTGAAGCTTTCTTT.

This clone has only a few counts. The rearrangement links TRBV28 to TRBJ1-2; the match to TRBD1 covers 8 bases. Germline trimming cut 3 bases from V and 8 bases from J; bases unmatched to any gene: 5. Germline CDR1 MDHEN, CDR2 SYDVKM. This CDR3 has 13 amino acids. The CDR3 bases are TGTGCCAGCAGTTTTTCAGGGGGCGACGGCTACACCTTC. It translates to CASSFSGGDGYTF.